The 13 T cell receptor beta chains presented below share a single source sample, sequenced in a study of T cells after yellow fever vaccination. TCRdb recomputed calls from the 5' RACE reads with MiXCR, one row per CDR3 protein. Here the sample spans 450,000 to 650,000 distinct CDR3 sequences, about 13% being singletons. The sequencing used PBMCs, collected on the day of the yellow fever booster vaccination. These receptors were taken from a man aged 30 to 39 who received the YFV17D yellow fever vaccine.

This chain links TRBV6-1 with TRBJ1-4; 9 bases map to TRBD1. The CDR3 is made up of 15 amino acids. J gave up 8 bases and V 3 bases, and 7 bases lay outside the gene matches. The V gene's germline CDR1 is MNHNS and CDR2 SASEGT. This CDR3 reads CASSDLGQGGEKLFF. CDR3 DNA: TGTGCCAGCAGTGACCTGGGACAGGGCGGCGAAAAACTGTTTTTT.

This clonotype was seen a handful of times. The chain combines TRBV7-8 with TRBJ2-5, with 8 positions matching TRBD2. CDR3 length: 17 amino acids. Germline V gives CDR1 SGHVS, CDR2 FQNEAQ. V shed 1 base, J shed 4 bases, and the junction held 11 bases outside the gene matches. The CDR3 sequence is CASSLVTGLGGGETQYF. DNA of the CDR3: TGTGCCAGCAGCTTAGTGACGGGACTAGGGGGAGGAGAGACCCAGTACTTC.

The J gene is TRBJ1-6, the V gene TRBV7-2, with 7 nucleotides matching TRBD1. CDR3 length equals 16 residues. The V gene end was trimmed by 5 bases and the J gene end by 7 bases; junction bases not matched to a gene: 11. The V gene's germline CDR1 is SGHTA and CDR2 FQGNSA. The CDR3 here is CASSVTGQRQNSPLHF. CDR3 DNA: TGTGCCAGCAGCGTTACGGGACAGCGCCAGAATTCACCCCTCCACTTT.

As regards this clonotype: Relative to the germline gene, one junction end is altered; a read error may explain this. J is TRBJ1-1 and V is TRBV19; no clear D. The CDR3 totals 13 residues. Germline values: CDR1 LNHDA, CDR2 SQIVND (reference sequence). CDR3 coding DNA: TGTGCCAGTAGGATAGGAATTTTCGGTGAAGCTTTCTTT. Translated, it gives CASRIGIFGEAFF.

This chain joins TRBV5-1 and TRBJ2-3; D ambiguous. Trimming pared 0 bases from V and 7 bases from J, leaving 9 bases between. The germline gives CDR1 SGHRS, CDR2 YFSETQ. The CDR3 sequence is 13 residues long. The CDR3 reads CASSLGPLNTQYF. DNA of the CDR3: TGCGCCAGCAGCTTGGGCCCACTTAATACGCAGTATTTT.

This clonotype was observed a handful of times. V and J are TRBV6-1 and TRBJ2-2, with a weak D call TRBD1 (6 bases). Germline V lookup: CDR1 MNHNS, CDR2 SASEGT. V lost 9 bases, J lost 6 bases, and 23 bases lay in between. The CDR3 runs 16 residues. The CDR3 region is CASEPTGFGLAGELFF. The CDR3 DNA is TGTGCCAGTGAGCCTACAGGGTTTGGTTTGGCCGGGGAGCTGTTTTTT.

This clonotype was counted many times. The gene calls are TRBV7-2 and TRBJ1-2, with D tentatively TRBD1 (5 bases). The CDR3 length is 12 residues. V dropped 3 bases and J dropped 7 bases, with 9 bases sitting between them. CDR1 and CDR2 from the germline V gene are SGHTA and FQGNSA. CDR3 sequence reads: CASSFNGGGYTF. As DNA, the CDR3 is TGTGCCAGCAGCTTCAATGGGGGTGGCTACACCTTC.

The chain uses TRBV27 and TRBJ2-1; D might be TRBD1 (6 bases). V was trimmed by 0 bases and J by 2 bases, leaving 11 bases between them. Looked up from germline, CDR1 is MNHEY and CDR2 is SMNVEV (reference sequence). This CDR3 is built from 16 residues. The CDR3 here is CASSLSRQVPYNEQFF. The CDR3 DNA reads TGTGCCAGCAGTTTATCCCGACAGGTGCCCTACAATGAGCAGTTCTTC.

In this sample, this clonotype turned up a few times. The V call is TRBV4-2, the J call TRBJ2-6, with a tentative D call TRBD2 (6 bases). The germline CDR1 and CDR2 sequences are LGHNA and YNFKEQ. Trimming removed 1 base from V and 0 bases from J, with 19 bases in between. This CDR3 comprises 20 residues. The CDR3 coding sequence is TGTGCCAGCAGCCAAGGTCGGGGGTTTCTTGGCCGCTCTGGGGCCAACGTCCTGACTTTC. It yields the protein CASSQGRGFLGRSGANVLTF.

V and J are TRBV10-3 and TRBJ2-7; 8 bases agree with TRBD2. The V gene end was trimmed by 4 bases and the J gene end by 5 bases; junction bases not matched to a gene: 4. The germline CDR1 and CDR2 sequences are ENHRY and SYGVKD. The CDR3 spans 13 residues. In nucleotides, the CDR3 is TGTGCCATCAGTGTGCGGGGGGTCCACGAGCAGTACTTC. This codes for CAISVRGVHEQYF.

This CDR3 reads CSGGQLNTEAFF. In DNA, the CDR3 is TGCAGCGGGGGACAGCTGAACACTGAAGCTTTCTTT. The V gene is TRBV29-1, the J gene TRBJ1-1, with 7 bases aligning to TRBD1. Unmatched junction bases numbered 2, after V lost 7 bases and J lost 0 bases. The CDR3 length is 12 residues. Germline-derived CDR1 and CDR2 are SQVTM and ANQGSEA.

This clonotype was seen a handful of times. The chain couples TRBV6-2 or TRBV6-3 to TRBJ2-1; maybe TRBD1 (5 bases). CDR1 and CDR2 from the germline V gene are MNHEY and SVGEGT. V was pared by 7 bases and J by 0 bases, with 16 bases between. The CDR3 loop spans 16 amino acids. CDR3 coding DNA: TGTGCCAGCACCAAGGGGTCTCGAAGCTCCTACAATGAGCAGTTCTTC. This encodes CASTKGSRSSYNEQFF.

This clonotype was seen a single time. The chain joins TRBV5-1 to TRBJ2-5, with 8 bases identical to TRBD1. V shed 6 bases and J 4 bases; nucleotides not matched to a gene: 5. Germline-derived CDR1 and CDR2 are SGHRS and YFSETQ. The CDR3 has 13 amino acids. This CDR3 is CASNNRGAETQYF. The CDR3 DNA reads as TGCGCCAGCAACAACAGGGGGGCAGAGACCCAGTACTTC.